These 10 T cell receptor beta chains came from one sample sequenced in a study of low-dose radiotherapy and immunotherapy resistance in tumors. Sample time point: after trial treatment. Documented treatment: LDRT plus nivolumab, ipilimumab, low-dose cyclophosphamide and aspirin (RACIN trial). Alpha and beta chains were covered, as first-strand cDNA relied on TRAV- and TRBV-specific primers. Both a constant-region primer and a V-primer adapter served to amplify TCRs across roughly 22 PCR cycles. TCRdb processed the reads anew with MiXCR; each CDR3 protein has one entry. The sample includes nearly 60,000 distinct CDR3 sequences, about 25% of them seen just once. The input for sequencing was PBMCs, taken after low-dose radiotherapy plus immunotherapy. The receptors stem from a male donor with prostate cancer.

J is TRBJ1-2 and V is TRBV4-3; 7 positions match TRBD1. The CDR3 contains 15 residues. CDR1 and CDR2 from the germline V gene are LGHNA and YSLEER. V trimming: 3 bases; J trimming: 8 bases; junction bases outside the gene matches: 12. CDR3 in amino acids: CASSHDLRGRGGYTF. The CDR3 DNA follows: TGCGCCAGCAGCCACGATTTGAGGGGGCGCGGGGGCTACACCTTC.

This clonotype has ten or more counts. The chain links TRBV3-1 to TRBJ2-5; D is possibly TRBD1 (6 bases). Germline CDR1 and CDR2: LGHDT and YNNKEL (reference sequence). The CDR3 has 13 residues. Trimming cost V 2 bases and J 5 bases, with 9 bases left between them. CDR3 sequence reads: CASSQTGPETQYF. The CDR3 nucleotides read TGTGCCAGCAGCCAAACAGGGCCGGAGACCCAGTACTTC.

This clonotype occurred many times. V usage is TRBV10-3 and J usage is TRBJ2-3; perhaps TRBD2 as D (5 bases). V was trimmed by 8 bases and J by 1 base, leaving 16 bases between them. Germline CDR1 ENHRY, CDR2 SYGVKD. The CDR3 has 15 residues. The CDR3 coding sequence is TGTGCCATCTCCGGGCAACCGCGGGGCACAGATACGCAGTATTTT. Protein sequence: CAISGQPRGTDTQYF.

The chain joins TRBV7-2 to TRBJ2-1; D unresolved. Trimming removed 1 base from V and 0 bases from J, with 10 bases in between. The CDR3 is 16 amino acids. Germline V gives CDR1 SGHTA, CDR2 FQGNSA. The DNA for the CDR3 is TGTGCCAGCAGCTTAGAGGGCTGGAGCTCCTACAATGAGCAGTTCTTC. Residues: CASSLEGWSSYNEQFF.

This clonotype has more than one count but fewer than ten. This is likely an artifact of a read error, given a far larger clone one base away. The J gene is TRBJ2-3, the V gene TRBV12-3 or TRBV12-4; no definite D call. Near its end, the DNA agrees better with TRBJ2-7, so the J call may be wrong. The CDR3 sequence is 15 residues long. The CDR3 loop is CASSLSGKQYNEQYF. In DNA, the CDR3 is TGTGCCAGCAGTTTATCAGGAAAACAGTACAATGAGCAGTACTTC.

As regards this clonotype: This likely stems from a read error, as it lies one base from a far larger clone. The chain couples TRBV12-3 or TRBV12-4 to TRBJ2-6; 11 bases fit TRBD1. CDR3 length: 18 amino acids. Losses at the gene ends were 5 bases for V and 0 bases for J; bases not matched to a gene: 6. The CDR3 reads CASSGWTGGVSGANVLTF. The CDR3, as DNA: TGTGCCAGCAGTGGTTGGACAGGGGGCGTCTCTGGGGCCAACGTCCTGACTTTC.

In its sample, this clonotype was seen many times. The chain recombines TRBV3-1 with TRBJ2-1, with 9 bases fitting TRBD2. Germline V gives CDR1 LGHDT, CDR2 YNNKEL (reference sequence). This CDR3 is 15 amino acids long. After removal of 6 bases from V and 10 bases from J, the junction contained 13 bases not matched to a gene. The CDR3 DNA is TGTGCCAGCAGAGCGGGAGGAGCCCGGTCGGGGGAGCAGTTCTTC. Protein: CASRAGGARSGEQFF.

The chain recombines TRBV21-1 with TRBJ2-4; the table's D call, TRBD1, was not checked against the DNA. TRBV21-1 is noted as a pseudogene. CDR3 length: 17 residues. CDR3 DNA sequence: TGTGCCAGCAGCAAGGCGGTGGACAGGGAGGCCAAAAACATTCAGTACTTC. Translation gives CASSKAVDREAKNIQYF.

This clonotype occurred many times. The chain has TRBV30 and TRBJ2-6; D is undetermined. CDR1 is GTSNPN, CDR2 SVGIG, per germline (reference sequence). Trimming stripped 8 bases from V and 0 bases from J, with 8 bases between. CDR3 length: 13 residues. CDR3 DNA: TGTGCCCGAACCGGCTCTGGGGCCAACGTCCTGACTTTC. This gives the protein CARTGSGANVLTF.

This clonotype has more than one count but fewer than ten. This rearrangement joins TRBV20-1 to TRBJ2-1; a possible D gene is TRBD2 (6 bases). This CDR3 is 13 amino acids long. The V and J ends lost 6 bases and 6 bases respectively, with 15 bases between them. Germline assignment: CDR1 DFQATT and CDR2 SNEGSKA (reference sequence). CDR3 DNA: TGCAGTGCACCCCGAGGAGGGTCCAATGAGCAGTTCTTC. Translated, it gives CSAPRGGSNEQFF.